The source of this T cell receptor beta chain is a study of T cells in women clearing cervical HPV infection. On this clone itself: Read sequence stops 3 residues before the CDR3 end, and the germline J gene provides the missing end.

The assay was immunoSEQ multiplex PCR, and TCRdb's table has in-frame clones only and misses some. The table lists about 39,000 clones. The CDR3 runs to 12 residues. Germline CDR1 SEHNR, CDR2 FQNEAQ (reference sequence). This TCR came from a woman between 18 and 70 years old with a cervical HPV16 infection that either progressed to CIN3+ or cleared (not recorded which). Material for sequencing was blood buffy coat. V is TRBV7-9 and J is TRBJ1-2; D gene unclear. CDR3 bases read: TGTGCCAGCAGCTTAGATCGGGGAGGC. It codes for CASSLDRGG. The whole CDR3 protein is CASSLDRGGYTF.